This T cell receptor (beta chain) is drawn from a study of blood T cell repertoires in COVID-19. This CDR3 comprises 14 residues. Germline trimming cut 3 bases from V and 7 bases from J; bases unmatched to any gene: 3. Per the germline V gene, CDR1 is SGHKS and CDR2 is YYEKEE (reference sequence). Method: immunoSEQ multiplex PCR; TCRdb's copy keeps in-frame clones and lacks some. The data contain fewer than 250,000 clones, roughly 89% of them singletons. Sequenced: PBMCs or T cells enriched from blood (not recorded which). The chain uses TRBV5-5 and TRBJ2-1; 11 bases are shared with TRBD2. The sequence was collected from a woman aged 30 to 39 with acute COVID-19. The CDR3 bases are TGTGCCAGCAGCTCGGGACTAGCGGAAAATGAGCAGTTCTTC. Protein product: CASSSGLAENEQFF. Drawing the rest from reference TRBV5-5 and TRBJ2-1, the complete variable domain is DAGVTQSPTHLIKTRGQQVTLRCSPISGHKSVSWYQQVLGQGPQFIFQYYEKEERGRGNFPDRFSARQFPNYSSELNVNALLLGDSALYLCASSSGLAENEQFFGPGTRLTVL.